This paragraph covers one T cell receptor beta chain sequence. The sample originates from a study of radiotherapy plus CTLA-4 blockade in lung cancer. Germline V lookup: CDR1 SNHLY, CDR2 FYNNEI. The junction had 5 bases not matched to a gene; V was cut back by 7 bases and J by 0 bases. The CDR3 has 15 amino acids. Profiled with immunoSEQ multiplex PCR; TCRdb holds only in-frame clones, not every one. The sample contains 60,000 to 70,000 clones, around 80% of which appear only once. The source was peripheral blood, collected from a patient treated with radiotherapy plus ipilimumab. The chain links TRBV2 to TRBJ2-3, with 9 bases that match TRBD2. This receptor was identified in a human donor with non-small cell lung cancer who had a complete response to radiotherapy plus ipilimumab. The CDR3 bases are TGTGCCAGCAACCCTAGCGGGAAAAGCACAGATACGCAGTATTTT. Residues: CASNPSGKSTDTQYF. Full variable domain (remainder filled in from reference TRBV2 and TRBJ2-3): EPEVTQTPSHQVTQMGQEVILRCVPISNHLYFYWYRQILGQKVEFLVSFYNNEISEKSEIFDDQFSVERPDGSNFTLKIRSTKLEDSAMYFCASNPSGKSTDTQYFGPGTRLTVL.